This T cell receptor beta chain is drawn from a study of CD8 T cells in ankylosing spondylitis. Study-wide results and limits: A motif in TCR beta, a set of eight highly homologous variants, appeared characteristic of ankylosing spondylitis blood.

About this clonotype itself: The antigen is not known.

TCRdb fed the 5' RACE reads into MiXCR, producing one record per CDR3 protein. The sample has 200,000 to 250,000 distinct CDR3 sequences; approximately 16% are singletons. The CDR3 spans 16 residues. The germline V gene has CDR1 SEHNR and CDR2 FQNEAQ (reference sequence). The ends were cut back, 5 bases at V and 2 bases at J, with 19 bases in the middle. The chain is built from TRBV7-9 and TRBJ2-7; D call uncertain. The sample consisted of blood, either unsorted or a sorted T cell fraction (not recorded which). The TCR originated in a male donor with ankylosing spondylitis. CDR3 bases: TGTGCCAGCAGCCCCTCCGTAGGAGAGAGAACCTACGAGCAGTACTTC. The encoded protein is CASSPSVGERTYEQYF. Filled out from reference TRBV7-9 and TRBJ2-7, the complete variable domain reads DTGVSQNPRHKITKRGQNVTFRCDPISEHNRLYWYRQTLGQGPEFLTYFQNEAQLEKSRLLSDRFSAERPKGSFSTLEIQRTEQGDSAMYLCASSPSVGERTYEQYFGPGTRLTVT.